The 27 T cell receptor beta chains given below trace back to one sample, sequenced in a study of post-analysis software for immune sequencing data. Study-level findings and limits: The study found TRBV5-6, TRBV5-1 and TRBV20-1 among five TRBV segments more frequent in patients than controls.

These receptors lack a known antigen. cDNA libraries of TCR beta carried unique molecular identifiers. TCRdb analysed the PCR reads with MiXCR anew, one entry per CDR3 protein. The sample has about half a million distinct CDR3 sequences; roughly 45% are singletons. The sequenced sample was blood. All receptors derive from a girl aged 5 to 17 with multiple sclerosis.

This chain connects TRBV4-1 to TRBJ2-7, with a weak D call TRBD2 (6 bases). The CDR3 has 16 amino acids. V was clipped by 1 base and J by 5 bases, with 18 bases between them. Germline CDR1 is MGHRA and CDR2 is YSYEKL. The CDR3 coding sequence is TGCGCCAGCAGCCAAGGATCCGGGGGATACGACGACGAGCAGTACTTC. This encodes CASSQGSGGYDDEQYF.

In DNA form, the CDR3 reads TGCAGCGTGGTACAAGGACAGGGCTACGAGCAGTACTTC. It is translated as CSVVQGQGYEQYF. J is TRBJ2-7 and V is TRBV29-1, with TRBD1 matching over 8 bases. The CDR3 totals 13 residues. V dropped 6 bases and J dropped 3; count of bases not matched to a gene: 7. Germline loops: CDR1 SQVTM, CDR2 ANQGSEA.

J is TRBJ2-7 and V is TRBV4-2, with 8 bases that match TRBD2. Germline CDR1 is LGHNA and CDR2 is YNFKEQ. The length of the CDR3 is 15 residues. Trimming cost V 4 bases and J 5 bases; bases outside gene matches: 10. The CDR3 sequence: CASSLGASGSDEQYF. The DNA of the CDR3 is TGTGCCAGCAGCCTTGGGGCAAGCGGGAGCGACGAGCAGTACTTC.

A note on this clonotype: Germline is not matched at one junction end, which may reflect a read error. The rearrangement joins TRBV12-3 or TRBV12-4 to TRBJ2-5; 7 bases map to TRBD2. The CDR3 is 15 residues long. CDR3 sequence: CTSSLSSGGQETQYF. The CDR3 region has the DNA TGTACCAGCAGTTTGTCTAGCGGTGGCCAAGAGACCCAGTACTTC.

A few counts support this clonotype. The chain combines TRBV7-2 with TRBJ2-1; D is ambiguous. This CDR3 spans 11 amino acids. V shed 1 base and J shed 11 bases, with 6 bases lying between them. Germline CDR1 SGHTA, CDR2 FQGNSA. DNA of the CDR3: TGTGCCAGCAGCTTAGTGCTGCAGCAGTTCTTC. Translation: CASSLVLQQFF.

This clonotype was observed a handful of times. V and J are TRBV12-3 or TRBV12-4 and TRBJ2-5; possible D gene TRBD2, 6 bases. The CDR3 loop spans 15 amino acids. The V gene lost 6 bases and the J gene lost 5 bases, with 19 bases spanning the gap. This chain's CDR3 is CASSQLREGRETQYF. The CDR3 nucleotides are TGTGCCAGCAGCCAACTCAGGGAAGGGAGGGAGACCCAGTACTTC.

This clonotype was seen only once. V and J are TRBV2 and TRBJ2-3, with 9 bases that match TRBD2. Germline values: CDR1 SNHLY, CDR2 FYNNEI. The CDR3 is 12 residues long. Trimming removed 4 bases from V and 8 bases from J; junction bases left unmatched: 1. DNA of the CDR3: TGTGCCAGCAGTGGAGCGGGGGGTACGCAGTATTTT. Translated, it gives CASSGAGGTQYF.

This clonotype has only a few counts. The chain recombines TRBV15 with TRBJ1-6; D might be TRBD1 (5 bases). V was shortened by 0 bases and J by 5 bases, with 14 bases between the two germline ends. CDR1 is LNHNV, CDR2 YYDKDF, per germline (reference sequence). CDR3 length: 17 amino acids. The DNA for the CDR3 is TGTGCCACCAGCAGAGATCAGGGCCCCGGCCATAATTCACCCCTCCACTTT. This gives the protein CATSRDQGPGHNSPLHF. Full variable domain (remainder filled in from reference TRBV15 and TRBJ1-6): DAMVIQNPRYQVTQFGKPVTLSCSQTLNHNVMYWYQQKSSQAPKLLFHYYDKDFNNEADTPDNFQSRRPNTSFCFLDIRSPGLGDTAMYLCATSRDQGPGHNSPLHFGNGTRLTVT.

This chain links TRBV12-3 or TRBV12-4 with TRBJ2-1, with TRBD1 matching 7 bases. CDR3 length: 14 residues. V shed 6 bases, J shed 8 bases, and the junction held 10 bases outside the gene matches. This CDR3 is CASSRRQGLDEQFF. The CDR3 DNA reads as TGTGCCAGCAGCCGACGACAGGGCTTGGATGAGCAGTTCTTC.

CDR3 bases: TGTGCCAGCAGCCAAGATCTCGAAGAAGCCTACGAGCAGTACTTC. Its protein product is CASSQDLEEAYEQYF. V is TRBV4-2 and J is TRBJ2-7; no reliable D call. Trimming pared 0 bases from V and 2 bases from J, leaving 11 bases between. CDR3 length: 15 residues. CDR1 LGHNA and CDR2 YNFKEQ come from the germline V gene.

This clonotype was seen only a few times. DNA for the CDR3: TGTGCCAGCAGCCCCGGGACTGTGGCGCTCGATGAGCAGTTCTTC. This sequence encodes CASSPGTVALDEQFF. V is TRBV7-9 and J is TRBJ2-1; maybe TRBD2 (6 bases). The CDR3 totals 15 residues. V shed 5 bases and J shed 8 bases, with 19 bases lying between them. Germline loops: CDR1 SEHNR, CDR2 FQNEAQ (reference sequence).

This clonotype was observed a handful of times. The genes are TRBV6-6 and TRBJ1-1; possibly TRBD1 for D (6 bases). The CDR3 sequence is 14 residues long. The V end was cut by 10 bases, the J end by 4 bases, with 19 bases between. Germline V gene data show CDR1 as MNHNY and CDR2 as SVGAGI (reference sequence). The CDR3 nucleotides are TGTGCCACTGGGGCAGGGGTAAAGACCACTGAAGCTTTCTTT. Protein sequence: CATGAGVKTTEAFF.

CDR3 residues: CASSATSGYEQYF. CDR3 DNA: TGCGCCAGCAGCGCGACTAGCGGCTACGAGCAGTACTTC. The chain couples TRBV10-2 to TRBJ2-7; the match to TRBD2 covers 9 bases. This CDR3 has 13 amino acids. From germline, CDR1 is WSHSY and CDR2 SAAADI. Losses at the gene ends were 6 bases for V and 3 bases for J; bases not matched to a gene: 3.

The chain couples TRBV6-5 to TRBJ2-5; D is unclear. The CDR3 covers 14 residues. CDR1 is MNHEY and CDR2 is SVGAGI in the germline V gene. V lost 7 bases to trimming and J lost 4 bases, with 16 bases between them. CDR3 sequence (DNA): TGTGCCAGCACCACCCAGGTAGAGAGAGAGACCCAGTACTTC. Encoded protein: CASTTQVERETQYF.

With regard to this clonotype: The junction does not match germline at one end; this may be a read error. This rearrangement joins TRBV7-7 to TRBJ2-1, with 10 positions matching TRBD1. CDR3 size: 15 residues. Germline V gives CDR1 SSHAT, CDR2 FNYEAQ (reference sequence). The CDR3 loop is CASSFRDRGRDEQFF. Here the CDR3 DNA reads TGTGCTAGCAGCTTCCGGGACAGGGGTAGGGATGAGCAGTTCTTC.

This clonotype was seen only a few times. V is TRBV29-1 and J is TRBJ2-7; D possibly corresponds to TRBD2 (6 bases). CDR1 and CDR2 (germline): SQVTM, ANQGSEA. The CDR3 is 12 residues long. Trimming left V 6 bases short and J 6 bases short, with 15 bases between. The chain's CDR3 is CSVREPAFEQYF. The CDR3 DNA sequence: TGCAGCGTCCGGGAGCCGGCCTTCGAGCAGTACTTC.

This clonotype was picked up one time. The chain recombines TRBV10-1 with TRBJ2-2, with 9 bases matching TRBD2. The CDR3 is 15 residues long. Germline CDR1 WNHNN, CDR2 SYGVQD (reference sequence). The ends lost 6 bases at V and 4 bases at J; junction bases unmatched: 6. Written as DNA, the CDR3 is TGCGCCAGCAGCTCCGGACTAGCGATCACCGGGGAGCTGTTTTTT. As protein: CASSSGLAITGELFF.

On this clonotype itself: Since the CDR3 does not end with the conserved phenylalanine or tryptophan, this likely comes from a read error. The V gene is TRBV6-6, the J gene TRBJ2-4; 10 nucleotides line up with TRBD1. CDR3 length equals 16 residues. From germline, CDR1 is MNHNY and CDR2 SVGAGI (reference sequence). V was pared by 6 bases and J by 8 bases, with 13 bases of the junction left unmatched. CDR3 nucleotide sequence: TGTGCCAGCAGGCATAGTCCAGGACAGGGGGGAGACATTCAGTACTCC. It yields the protein CASRHSPGQGGDIQYS.

The rearrangement uses TRBV9 and TRBJ2-1; tentatively, D is TRBD2 (5 bases). The CDR3 is 13 amino acids. The germline gives CDR1 SGDLS, CDR2 YYNGEE. The ends were cut back, 4 bases at V and 7 bases at J, with 12 bases in the middle. The CDR3 DNA reads TGTGCCAGCAGCTCTCCAACTAGTAATGAGCAGTTCTTC. Protein: CASSSPTSNEQFF.

The chain links TRBV24-1 to TRBJ2-2; the D gene could be TRBD1 or TRBD2 (5 bases each). This CDR3 spans 18 amino acids. V lost 3 bases and J 7 bases, leaving 23 bases between the germline ends. Germline CDR1 is KGHDR and CDR2 is SFDVKD. The CDR3 nucleotides are TGTGCCACCAGTGATCCATACTCCTCGGGGACGGCTAGCGGGGAGCTGTTTTTT. Translation: CATSDPYSSGTASGELFF.

This rearrangement joins TRBV6-5 to TRBJ1-2; 8 nucleotides align to TRBD1. Germline lookup yields CDR1 MNHEY and CDR2 SVGAGI. The CDR3 sequence is 14 residues long. The V and J ends lost 5 bases and 7 bases, in that order; junction bases with no gene match: 9. CDR3 sequence (DNA): TGTGCCAGCAGTCCCCGGACAGGGCGGGGTGGCTACACCTTC. Amino acid sequence: CASSPRTGRGGYTF.

The V gene is TRBV7-6, the J gene TRBJ2-1; TRBD2 agrees at 8 bases. CDR1 and CDR2 (germline): SGHVS, FNYEAQ. This CDR3 region has 13 residues. J lost 5 bases, V lost 6 bases, and 3 bases had no gene match. This CDR3 reads CASRPGGNNEQFF. DNA of the CDR3: TGTGCCAGCAGGCCGGGAGGGAACAATGAGCAGTTCTTC.

The V gene is TRBV20-1, the J gene TRBJ2-5, with no clear D. The CDR3 runs 15 residues. V lost 0 bases and J lost 7, with 18 bases in between. CDR1 and CDR2 (germline): DFQATT, SNEGSKA (reference sequence). CDR3 bases: TGCAGTGCTAGAGATCTGTCCCTTCCAAGAGCGACCCAGTACTTC. Encoded protein: CSARDLSLPRATQYF.

The V gene is TRBV6-4, the J gene TRBJ2-7; 13 bases agree with TRBD2. The CDR3 length is 20 residues. Germline V gene sequence: CDR1 MRHNA, CDR2 SNTAGT. V lost 4 bases to trimming and J lost 0 bases; unmatched junction nucleotides: 15. The CDR3 DNA reads as TGTGCCAGCAGTGCCCCCGGGACTAGCGGGGAAAGCGGTAGCTCCTACGAGCAGTACTTC. Translation: CASSAPGTSGESGSSYEQYF.

This clonotype was detected only a few times. The rearrangement links TRBV24-1 to TRBJ2-1, with no clear D. This CDR3 region has 15 residues. Germline V gene sequence: CDR1 KGHDR, CDR2 SFDVKD. The germline V and J ends were trimmed by 4 bases and 6 bases, with 15 bases remaining between them. The DNA for the CDR3 is TGTGCCACCAGTGACGCCCGAAGGTCTATCAATGAGCAGTTCTTC. Translation gives CATSDARRSINEQFF.

The chain links TRBV20-1 to TRBJ2-4, with unresolved D. The CDR3 spans 15 residues. Deletions cut 0 bases from V and 7 bases from J, with 16 bases between. Germline loops: CDR1 DFQATT, CDR2 SNEGSKA (reference sequence). CDR3: CSARDRQSQRNIQYF. The CDR3 DNA is TGCAGTGCTAGAGATCGGCAGTCCCAAAGGAACATTCAGTACTTC.

This sequence joins TRBV7-2 and TRBJ2-1; 8 nucleotides match TRBD1. Losses at the gene ends were 1 base for V and 12 bases for J; bases not matched to a gene: 5. Germline loops: CDR1 SGHTA, CDR2 FQGNSA. The CDR3 covers 13 residues. The CDR3 loop reads CASSLGAGGGQFF. DNA for the CDR3: TGTGCCAGCAGCTTAGGGGCAGGGGGCGGGCAGTTCTTC.